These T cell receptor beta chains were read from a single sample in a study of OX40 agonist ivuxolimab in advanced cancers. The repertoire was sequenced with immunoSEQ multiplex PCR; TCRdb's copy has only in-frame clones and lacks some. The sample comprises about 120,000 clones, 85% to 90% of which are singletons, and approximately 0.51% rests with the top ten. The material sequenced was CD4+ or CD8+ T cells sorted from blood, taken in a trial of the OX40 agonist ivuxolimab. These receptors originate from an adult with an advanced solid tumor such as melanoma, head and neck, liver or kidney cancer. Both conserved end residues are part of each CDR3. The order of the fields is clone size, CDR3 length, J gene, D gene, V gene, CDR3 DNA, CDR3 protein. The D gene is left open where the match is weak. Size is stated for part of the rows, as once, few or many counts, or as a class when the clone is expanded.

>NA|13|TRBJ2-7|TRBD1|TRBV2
TGTGCCAGGGAGATAGGACAGGGGCACGAGCAGTACTTC
CAREIGQGHEQYF
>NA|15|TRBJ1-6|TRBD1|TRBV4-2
TGTGCCAGCAGTCAGGGACAGGCCTATAATTCACCCCTCCACTTT
CASSQGQAYNSPLHF
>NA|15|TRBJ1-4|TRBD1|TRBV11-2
TGTGCCAGCAGCAAACAGGGGGTTGGTAATGAAAAACTGTTTTTT
CASSKQGVGNEKLFF
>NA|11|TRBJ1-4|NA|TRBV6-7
TGTGCCAGCAATGCCGGGCCCACACAAATTTTT
CASNAGPTQIF
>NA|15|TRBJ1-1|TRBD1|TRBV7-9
TGTGCCAGCAGCGCCCGACAGGGATCGAACACTGAAGCTTTCTTT
CASSARQGSNTEAFF
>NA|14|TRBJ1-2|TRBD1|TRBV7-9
TGTGCCAGCAGCCTCGGACAGGGAAACTATGGCTACACCTTC
CASSLGQGNYGYTF
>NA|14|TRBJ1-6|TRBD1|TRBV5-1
TGCGCCAGCAGCTTGGCGGACAGGGCCTCACCCCTCCACTTT
CASSLADRASPLHF
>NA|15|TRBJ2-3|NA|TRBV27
TGTGCCAGCAGCCGGTCCGGGTGGACGAAAGATACGCAGTATTTT
CASSRSGWTKDTQYF
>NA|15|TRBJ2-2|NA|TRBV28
TGTGCCACACTACCAGGGACCCAGAACACCGGGGAGCTGTTTTTT
CATLPGTQNTGELFF
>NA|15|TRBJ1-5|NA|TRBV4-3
TGCGCCAGCAGCCAAACTAGACAGAGTCATCAGCCCCAGCATTTT
CASSQTRQSHQPQHF
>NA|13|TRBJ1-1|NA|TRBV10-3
TGTGCCATCAGAGGTGAGCTGAACACTGAAGCTTTCTTT
CAIRGELNTEAFF
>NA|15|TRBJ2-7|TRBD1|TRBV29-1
TGCAGCGTTCAGCACACCGGGACAGGGGGCTACGAGCAGTACTTC
CSVQHTGTGGYEQYF
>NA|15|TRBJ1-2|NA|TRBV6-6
TGTGCCAGCAGTCCCCGCCGGGGAGAGGGCGGTGGCTACACCTTC
CASSPRRGEGGGYTF
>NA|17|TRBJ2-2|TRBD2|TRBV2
TGTGCCAGCAGCCTAGCGGGGGGCCGCGTGAACACCGGGGAGCTGTTTTTT
CASSLAGGRVNTGELFF
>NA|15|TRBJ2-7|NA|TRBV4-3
TGCGCCAGCAGCCAAGTCCGGGACTTGCCCTACGAGCAGTACTTC
CASSQVRDLPYEQYF
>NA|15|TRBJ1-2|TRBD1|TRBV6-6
TGTGCCAGCAGTTCCCCGGGACAGATAAACTATGGCTACACCTTC
CASSSPGQINYGYTF
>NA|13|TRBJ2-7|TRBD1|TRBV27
TGTGCCAGCAGTCTAGACAGGGCTTACGAGCAGTACTTC
CASSLDRAYEQYF
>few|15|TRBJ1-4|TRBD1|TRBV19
TGTGCCAGTAGTCCGCTGACAGGGGGAAATGAAAAACTGTTTTTT
CASSPLTGGNEKLFF
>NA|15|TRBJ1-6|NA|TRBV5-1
TGCGCCAGCAGCTTGGAGGTCAGGTCTTATTCACCCCTCCACTTT
CASSLEVRSYSPLHF
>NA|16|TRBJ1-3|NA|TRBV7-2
TGTGCCAGCAGCTTAGAGCTCGGCAACTCTGGAAACACCATATATTTT
CASSLELGNSGNTIYF
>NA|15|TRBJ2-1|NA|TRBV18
TGTGCCAGCTCACCTGGGACAGGCGGGGGGAATGAGCAGTTCTTC
CASSPGTGGGNEQFF
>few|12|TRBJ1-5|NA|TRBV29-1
TGCAGCGTAGCAGGGGACAATCAGCCCCAGCATTTT
CSVAGDNQPQHF
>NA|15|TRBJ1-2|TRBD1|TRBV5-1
TGCGCCAGCAGCTGGGCCGGGACAGGAGATGGGGGCTACACCTTC
CASSWAGTGDGGYTF
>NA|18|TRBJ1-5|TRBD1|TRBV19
TGTGCCAGTAGTATAGGCGGGACAGGGGTAATTAGCAATCAGCCCCAGCATTTT
CASSIGGTGVISNQPQHF
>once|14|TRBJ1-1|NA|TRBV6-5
TGTGCCAGCAGTCCAGACAGGAGGGGGGCGGAAGCTTTCTTT
CASSPDRRGAEAFF
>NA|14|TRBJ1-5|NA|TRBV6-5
TGTGCCAGCAGTTACATGGGTACCGGCCAGCCCCAGCATTTT
CASSYMGTGQPQHF
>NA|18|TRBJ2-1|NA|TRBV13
TGTGCCAGCAGCTCCACAGTGGGCCAACCCGGGGGCTACAATGAGCAGTTCTTC
CASSSTVGQPGGYNEQFF
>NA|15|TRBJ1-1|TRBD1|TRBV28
TGTGCCAGCAGTCAACCTTGGGACAGTACCACTGAAGCTTTCTTT
CASSQPWDSTTEAFF
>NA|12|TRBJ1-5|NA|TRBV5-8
TGTGCCAGCACCAAGGCTAATCAGCCCCAGCATTTT
CASTKANQPQHF
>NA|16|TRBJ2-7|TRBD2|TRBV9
TGTGCCAGCAGCATGCCTAGCGGGGGGGCCTCCTACGAGCAGTACTTC
CASSMPSGGASYEQYF
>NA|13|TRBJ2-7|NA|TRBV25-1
TGTGCCAGCAGTGAATCTCCGGGTTACGAGCAGTACTTC
CASSESPGYEQYF